What follows are 26 T cell receptor beta chains derived from one specimen sequenced in a study of blood T cells in healthy people across ages. It was with a sample-barcoded 5' primer and a J-beta primer mix that a second PCR of roughly 6 to 12 cycles was run. TCRdb passed the 5' RACE reads through MiXCR, listing each CDR3 protein once. The sample lists 850,000 to 950,000 distinct CDR3 sequences, around 30% occurring once. Sequencing input: blood. These receptors originate from a woman aged 80 or over in good health.

As to this clonotype: A much larger clonotype is one base distant, so this may be a read error. The chain employs TRBV12-3 or TRBV12-4 and TRBJ2-3; no clear D. The CDR3 runs 11 residues. Trimming removed 8 bases at V and 6 bases at J, with 9 bases between. DNA of the CDR3: TGTGCCAGCGGCCATGGGGATACGCAGTATTTT. Translating it yields CASGHGDTQYF.

The chain links TRBV12-3 or TRBV12-4 to TRBJ1-1; TRBD1 matches at 7 bases. The CDR3 is 15 residues long. With 7 bases clipped from V and 4 bases from J, the junction kept 12 bases outside the gene matches. The CDR3 nucleotides are TGTGCCAGCAACTCGAAAGGGGGCAGACGCACTGAAGCTTTCTTT. Its protein is CASNSKGGRRTEAFF.

This clonotype came up a few times. The V call is TRBV25-1, the J call TRBJ1-1, with a weak D call TRBD1 (5 bases). V was pared by 4 bases and J by 2 bases, with 14 bases between. This CDR3 spans 15 amino acids. Germline assignment: CDR1 MGHDK and CDR2 SYGVNS. CDR3 in amino acids: CASSGDNRINTEAFF. The CDR3 DNA follows: TGTGCCAGCAGTGGAGATAACAGGATAAACACTGAAGCTTTCTTT. Drawing the rest from reference TRBV25-1 and TRBJ1-1, the complete variable domain is EADIYQTPRYLVIGTGKKITLECSQTMGHDKMYWYQQDPGMELHLIHYSYGVNSTEKGDLSSESTVSRIRTEHFPLTLESARPSHTSQYLCASSGDNRINTEAFFGQGTRLTVV.

This clonotype was recorded a few times. The V call is TRBV20-1, the J call TRBJ1-4, with 7 bases lining up with TRBD1. Trimming took 6 bases from V and 11 from J; bases not matched to a gene: 12. Germline V gene data show CDR1 as DFQATT and CDR2 as SNEGSKA (reference sequence). CDR3 size: 13 residues. As DNA, the CDR3 is TGCAGTGCCTTTAACACAGGGGAGAGGAAACTGTTTTTT. Residues: CSAFNTGERKLFF.

The chain links TRBV11-3 to TRBJ2-1, with 10 bases matching TRBD2. The CDR3 consists of 15 residues. V trimming: 4 bases; J trimming: 9 bases; junction bases outside the gene matches: 9. The germline gives CDR1 SGHNT, CDR2 YENEEA. CDR3 amino acids: CASSSSGGQGIEQFF. CDR3 sequence (DNA): TGTGCCAGCAGCTCTAGCGGGGGCCAGGGTATTGAGCAGTTCTTC.

This chain connects TRBV11-2 to TRBJ2-7, with 7 bases that match TRBD2. This CDR3 comprises 14 residues. V trimming: 5 bases; J trimming: 2 bases; junction bases outside the gene matches: 6. Germline V gene lookup returns CDR1 SGHAT and CDR2 FQNNGV. The CDR3 bases are TGTGCCAGCAGCCCTAGACGGGGGGCCTACGAGCAGTACTTC. Translation gives CASSPRRGAYEQYF.

As concerns this clonotype: This may come from a read error, since a much larger clone is one base off. The chain carries TRBV7-9 and TRBJ1-4; tentatively, D is TRBD1 (5 bases). The CDR3 runs 14 residues. The germline V gene has CDR1 SEHNR and CDR2 FQNEAQ (reference sequence). DNA of the CDR3: TGTGCCAGCAGCTTAGGGAAGGGGCGCGAAAAACGGTTTTTT. Its protein is CASSLGKGREKRFF.

This clonotype was found many times. This sequence joins TRBV5-1 and TRBJ1-6; the D is unclear. Germline loops: CDR1 SGHRS, CDR2 YFSETQ. This CDR3 region has 14 residues. The ends were cut back, 4 bases at V and 6 bases at J, with 11 bases in the middle. The CDR3 DNA sequence: TGCGCCAGCAGCGACGCGCGGGGTAATTCACCCCTCCACTTT. Translated, it gives CASSDARGNSPLHF.

The rearrangement joins TRBV7-2 to TRBJ2-2, with 10 bases lining up with TRBD2. Germline CDR1 SGHTA, CDR2 FQGNSA. This CDR3 is 15 amino acids long. The V and J ends lost 5 bases and 6 bases, in that order; junction bases with no gene match: 6. In DNA, the CDR3 is TGTGCCAGCAGCCGGCTTAGCGGGGGGCCCGGGGAGCTGTTTTTT. Its translation is CASSRLSGGPGELFF.

In its sample, this clonotype was seen many times. A much larger clone differs by one base, so this may be a read error. This chain uses TRBV9 with TRBJ2-5, with D perhaps matching TRBD1 (6 bases). Germline V gene sequence: CDR1 SGDLS, CDR2 YYNGEE. The CDR3 is 15 amino acids. V dropped 0 bases and J dropped 11 bases, with 20 bases sitting between them. The CDR3 here is CASSVVGTTASEQYF. The CDR3, as DNA: TGTGCCAGCAGCGTAGTCGGGACAACGGCCAGTGAGCAGTACTTC.

Concerning this clonotype: A much bigger clone sits one base away, suggesting this may be a read error. The rearrangement links TRBV27 to TRBJ2-7; 7 bases fit TRBD1. There are 17 residues in the CDR3. J was trimmed by 7 bases and V by 5 bases; bases with no gene match: 20. CDR1 is MNHEY, CDR2 SMNVEV, per germline (reference sequence). Here the CDR3 DNA reads TGTGCCAGCAGTCCCTACCGACAGGGTATCACCTACAATGAGCAGTACTTC. Its protein is CASSPYRQGITYNEQYF.

This clonotype came up many times. The rearrangement joins TRBV25-1 to TRBJ2-3, with D tentatively TRBD1 (5 bases). Germline loops: CDR1 MGHDK, CDR2 SYGVNS. V was pared by 3 bases and J by 1 base, with 14 bases between. This CDR3 contains 16 residues. This CDR3 reads CASSDKTVAGTDTQYF. In DNA form, the CDR3 reads TGTGCCAGCAGTGATAAGACAGTAGCTGGCACAGATACGCAGTATTTT.

This clonotype has just a few counts. The chain joins TRBV25-1 to TRBJ1-5, with D perhaps TRBD1 (5 bases). The germline gives CDR1 MGHDK, CDR2 SYGVNS. The CDR3 is 14 residues long. V was clipped by 3 bases and J by 11 bases, with 17 bases between them. The CDR3 DNA sequence: TGTGCCAGCAGTGACACAGGAACTCTTTCAGCCCAGCATTTT. Its protein is CASSDTGTLSAQHF.

This clonotype was detected only a few times. The J gene is TRBJ2-1, the V gene TRBV5-1; 7 positions match TRBD1. The CDR3 contains 13 residues. The junction had 9 bases not matched to a gene; V was cut back by 4 bases and J by 11 bases. Germline-derived CDR1 and CDR2 are SGHRS and YFSETQ. This CDR3 reads CASSTAGGEKQFF. CDR3 bases: TGCGCCAGCAGCACAGCAGGGGGAGAGAAGCAGTTCTTC. Full variable domain (remainder filled in from reference TRBV5-1 and TRBJ2-1): KAGVTQTPRYLIKTRGQQVTLSCSPISGHRSVSWYQQTPGQGLQFLFEYFSETQRNKGNFPGRFSGRQFSNSRSEMNVSTLELGDSALYLCASSTAGGEKQFFGPGTRLTVL.

This clonotype was seen a few times. V usage is TRBV5-1 and J usage is TRBJ1-4; 7 nucleotides align to TRBD1. The CDR3 is made up of 16 amino acids. The junction had 11 bases not matched to a gene; V was cut back by 4 bases and J by 5 bases. Germline V gives CDR1 SGHRS, CDR2 YFSETQ. The CDR3 DNA reads TGCGCCAGCAGCCTAGAATCCGGGACAGTGAATGAAAAACTGTTTTTT. Translating it yields CASSLESGTVNEKLFF.

This clonotype came up many times. V is TRBV3-1 and J is TRBJ2-3; D is ambiguous. Germline CDR1 is LGHDT and CDR2 is YNNKEL (reference sequence). The CDR3 contains 13 residues. V lost 8 bases, J lost 2 bases, and 11 bases lay in between. The CDR3 bases are TGTGCCAGCGGTGAGCCTCCCACAGATACGCAGTATTTT. Encoded protein: CASGEPPTDTQYF.

Comments on this clonotype: Since a much larger clone is just one base distant, this may be a read error. The chain is built from TRBV7-2 and TRBJ1-2; 12 nucleotides match TRBD1. The CDR3 spans 17 residues. Germline CDR1 reads SGHTA; CDR2 reads FQGNSA. As DNA, the CDR3 is TGTGCCGGCAGCTTAGTGGGGACAGGGGGCTCTAACTATGGCTACACCTTC. Translating it yields CAGSLVGTGGSNYGYTF.

This clonotype has only a few counts. The chain is built from TRBV6-2 or TRBV6-3 and TRBJ1-1; D not resolved. The CDR3 totals 15 residues. CDR1 and CDR2 (germline): MNHEY, SVGEGT. V was shortened by 4 bases and J by 0 bases, with 12 bases between the two germline ends. The CDR3 DNA reads as TGTGCCAGCAGTTCCCCAGCAAGCCTGAACACTGAAGCTTTCTTT. Translated: CASSSPASLNTEAFF.

This rearrangement joins TRBV7-9 to TRBJ1-1, with D perhaps TRBD1 (5 bases). Germline V gene sequence: CDR1 SEHNR, CDR2 FQNEAQ (reference sequence). This CDR3 spans 13 amino acids. Trimming shortened V by 5 bases and J by 5 bases, and 12 bases separated the two germline ends. The CDR3, as DNA: TGTGCCAGCAGCCCGACAGACGGGACTGAAGCTTTCTTT. Encoded protein: CASSPTDGTEAFF.

This rearrangement joins TRBV7-2 to TRBJ2-1; D gene ambiguous. Germline lookup yields CDR1 SGHTA and CDR2 FQGNSA. Deletions cut 3 bases from V and 7 bases from J, with 13 bases between. The CDR3 covers 14 residues. The CDR3 region is CASSFLVPGNEQFF. In DNA, the CDR3 is TGTGCCAGCAGCTTTCTAGTACCTGGGAATGAGCAGTTCTTC.

The table lists this clonotype with many counts. The chain combines TRBV2 with TRBJ2-6; D assignment may be TRBD1 or TRBD2 (5 bases each). Germline lookup yields CDR1 SNHLY and CDR2 FYNNEI. Trimming removed 8 bases from V and 0 bases from J, with 14 bases in between. This CDR3 is 16 amino acids long. The CDR3 here is CASRDQGNSGANVLTF. The CDR3, as DNA: TGTGCCAGCCGGGATCAGGGTAACTCTGGGGCCAACGTCCTGACTTTC.

The chain links TRBV2 to TRBJ2-5; 8 nucleotides agree with TRBD2. This CDR3 has 15 amino acids. The V gene end was trimmed by 6 bases and the J gene end by 2 bases; junction bases not matched to a gene: 8. Germline CDR1 reads SNHLY; CDR2 reads FYNNEI. The CDR3 loop reads CASSVTSGHQETQYF. The CDR3 DNA is TGTGCCAGCAGCGTCACTAGCGGACATCAAGAGACCCAGTACTTC.

This clonotype was observed a few times. The rearrangement joins TRBV2 to TRBJ2-4; TRBD1 matches at 9 bases. The germline V gene has CDR1 SNHLY and CDR2 FYNNEI. With 5 bases clipped from V and 13 bases from J, the junction kept 12 bases outside the gene matches. The CDR3 is 14 residues long. This chain's CDR3 is CASSHRSTDRGQYF. CDR3 nucleotides: TGTGCCAGCAGTCACCGATCAACCGACAGGGGGCAGTACTTC. The entire variable domain, with the rest obtained from reference TRBV2 and TRBJ2-4, is as follows: EPEVTQTPSHQVTQMGQEVILRCVPISNHLYFYWYRQILGQKVEFLVSFYNNEISEKSEIFDDQFSVERPDGSNFTLKIRSTKLEDSAMYFCASSHRSTDRGQYFGAGTRLSVL.

About this clonotype itself: This could be a read error, since a much larger clone is one nucleotide away. The chain employs TRBV10-1 and TRBJ2-3, with TRBD1 identical over 7 bases. From germline, CDR1 is WNHNN and CDR2 SYGVQD (reference sequence). CDR3 length: 14 residues. The CDR3 here is CATLTGRSIDTQYF. CDR3 DNA sequence: TGCGCCACCTTGACAGGGCGGAGCATAGATACGCAGTATTTT.

The V gene is TRBV6-5, the J gene TRBJ2-7; D possibly corresponds to TRBD1 (6 bases). V lost 7 bases and J lost 2, with 12 bases in between. Germline CDR1 reads MNHEY; CDR2 reads SVGAGI. The CDR3 extends over 13 amino acids. The DNA for the CDR3 is TGTGCCAGCACAACCGAGGGGGCCTACGAGCAGTACTTC. Amino acid sequence: CASTTEGAYEQYF.

This clonotype has only one observation. CDR3 sequence: CASSPLSSGRATQYF. In nucleotides, the CDR3 is TGTGCCAGCAGCCCTCTATCTAGCGGGAGAGCGACCCAGTACTTC. This rearrangement joins TRBV14 to TRBJ2-4; 10 bases line up with TRBD2. Near its end, the DNA agrees better with TRBJ2-5, so the J call may be wrong. The CDR3 covers 15 residues. Germline CDR1 and CDR2: SGHDN and FVKESK.